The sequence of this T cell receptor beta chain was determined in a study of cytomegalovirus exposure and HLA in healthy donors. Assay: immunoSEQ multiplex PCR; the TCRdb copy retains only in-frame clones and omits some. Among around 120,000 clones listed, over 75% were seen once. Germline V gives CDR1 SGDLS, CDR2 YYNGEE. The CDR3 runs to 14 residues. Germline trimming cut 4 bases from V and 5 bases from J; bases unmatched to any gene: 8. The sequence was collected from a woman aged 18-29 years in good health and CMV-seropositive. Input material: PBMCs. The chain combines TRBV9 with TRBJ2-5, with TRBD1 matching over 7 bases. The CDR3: CASSSAGGRETQYF. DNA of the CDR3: TGTGCCAGCAGCTCCGCAGGGGGAAGGGAGACCCAGTACTTC.